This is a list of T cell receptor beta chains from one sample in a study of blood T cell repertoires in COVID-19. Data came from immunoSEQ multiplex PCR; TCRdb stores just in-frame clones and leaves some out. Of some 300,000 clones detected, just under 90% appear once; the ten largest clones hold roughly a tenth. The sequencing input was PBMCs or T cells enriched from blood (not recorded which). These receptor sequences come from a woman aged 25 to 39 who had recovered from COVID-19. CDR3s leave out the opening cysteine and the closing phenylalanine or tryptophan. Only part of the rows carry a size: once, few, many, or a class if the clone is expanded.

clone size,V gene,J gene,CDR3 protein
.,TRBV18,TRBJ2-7,ASSPASGSSYEQY
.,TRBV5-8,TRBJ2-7,ASSRQGLKNYEQY
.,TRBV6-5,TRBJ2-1,ASSYVTGLLNEQF
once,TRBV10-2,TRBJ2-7,ASSHLRDKTYEQY
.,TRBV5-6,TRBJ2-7,ASSRPVAYEQY
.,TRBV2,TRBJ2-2,ASGLLAGPPSDAGELF
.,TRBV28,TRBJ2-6,ASSPGISGANVLT
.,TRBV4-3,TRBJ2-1,ASSQDRLAGDFRNEQF
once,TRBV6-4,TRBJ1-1,ASSVRLNTEAF
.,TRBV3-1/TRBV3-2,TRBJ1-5,ASSLDRNQPQH
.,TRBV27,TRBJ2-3,ASTFGTRGADTQY
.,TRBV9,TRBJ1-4,ASSVEGLSNEKLF
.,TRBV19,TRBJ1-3,ATRTVIGNTIY
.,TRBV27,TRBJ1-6,ASSLGAGVYNSPLH
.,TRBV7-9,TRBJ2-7,ASSLRTGNYEQY
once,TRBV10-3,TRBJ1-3,AIRLGAGNTIY
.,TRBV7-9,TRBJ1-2,ASSSLQGAGGGYT
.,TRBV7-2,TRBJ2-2,ASSLSPSGPNTGELF
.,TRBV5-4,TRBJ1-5,ASSRGDRPNQPQH
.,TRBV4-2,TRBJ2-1,ASSRETERPHRQQF
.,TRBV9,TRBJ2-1,ASSALGPPGNEQF
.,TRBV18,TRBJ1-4,ASSPPSGGYSEKLF
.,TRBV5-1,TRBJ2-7,ASSQLGEGYYEQY
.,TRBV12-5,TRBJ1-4,ASGRGINEKLF
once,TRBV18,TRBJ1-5,ASSPEQGDQPQH
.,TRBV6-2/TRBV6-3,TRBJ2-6,ASSFNPGGGTGANVLT